The TCR beta chain under discussion was sequenced for a study of T cell repertoires in cytomegalovirus infection. Across the study: Public TCR beta signature analysis indicated the presence of both CMV infection and matching HLA type. Study-wide findings and caveats: Cumulative public TCR beta family frequency identified CMV carriers with the relevant HLA.

This clonotype was counted only a few times. Its antigen is not identified. The CDR3 has 17 amino acids. The V gene's germline CDR1 is SGHTA and CDR2 FQGNSA. V was pared by 0 bases and J by 5 bases, with 8 bases of the junction left unmatched. Using its own MiXCR run on the reads, TCRdb lists one record per CDR3 protein. This sample has 290,000 or so distinct CDR3 sequences; around 10% occur once, and the top ten carry less than 3%. J is TRBJ2-2 and V is TRBV7-2; 8 nucleotides match TRBD2. The clonotype comes from a human donor in good health (CMV status not recorded). Some clones in this sample may be carry-over from other donors' samples. The sequencing sample was made of PBMCs. The CDR3 loop is CASSLARKGLGTGELFF. The CDR3 coding sequence is TGTGCCAGCAGCTTAGCTAGGAAGGGACTAGGGACCGGGGAGCTGTTTTTT.